This T cell receptor (beta chain) emerged from a study of cytomegalovirus exposure and HLA in healthy donors. The PCR used 60 Vbeta and 13 Jbeta primers. Assay used: immunoSEQ multiplex PCR; TCRdb lists only in-frame clones, some missing. Of some 96,000 clones in the sample, around 60% were seen once. Trimming cost V 0 bases and J 12 bases; bases outside gene matches: 19. Germline V gene data show CDR1 as MGHRA and CDR2 as YSYEKL. The CDR3 loop spans 18 amino acids. General study points: Equally common other TCR beta chains were less clonally expanded than HLA-associated ones, a later analysis found. No immune exposure information besides CMV serostatus was available. Later on, analysis showed that most CMV-associated TCR beta chains appeared to be HLA-restricted. Using the classifier, cytomegalovirus status was reportedly diagnosed with high specificity and sensitivity.

As for this clone: The antigen is unknown.

The receptor was derived from a man aged 60 to 69 in good health and CMV-seronegative. Sequencing input: PBMCs. The gene calls are TRBV4-1 and TRBJ2-1; 8 positions match TRBD1. The CDR3 region is CASSQEGGGGVFTGGQFF. The CDR3 region has the DNA TGCGCCAGCAGCCAAGAAGGAGGGGGCGGTGTCTTTACAGGGGGGCAGTTCTTC.